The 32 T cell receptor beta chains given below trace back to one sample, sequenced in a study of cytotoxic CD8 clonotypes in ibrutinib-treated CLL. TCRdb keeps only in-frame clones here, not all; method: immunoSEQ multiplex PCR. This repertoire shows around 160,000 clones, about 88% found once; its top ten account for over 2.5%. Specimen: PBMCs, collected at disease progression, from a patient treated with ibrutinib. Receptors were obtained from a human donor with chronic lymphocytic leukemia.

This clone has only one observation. For the CDR3, the DNA is TGTGCCAGCAGCTTAGCGGGTGACCCTCTAGTCGAGCAGTACTTC. It translates to CASSLAGDPLVEQYF. V is TRBV13 and J is TRBJ2-7, with no clear D. V gave up 1 base and J gave up 6 bases, with 16 bases separating them. Germline CDR1 and CDR2: PRHDT and FYEKMQ (reference sequence). The CDR3 extends over 15 amino acids. The whole variable domain, filled in from reference TRBV13 and TRBJ2-7, reads AAGVIQSPRHLIKEKRETATLKCYPIPRHDTVYWYQQGPGQDPQFLISFYEKMQSDKGSIPDRFSAQQFSDYHSELNMSSLELGDSALYFCASSLAGDPLVEQYFGPGTRLTVT.

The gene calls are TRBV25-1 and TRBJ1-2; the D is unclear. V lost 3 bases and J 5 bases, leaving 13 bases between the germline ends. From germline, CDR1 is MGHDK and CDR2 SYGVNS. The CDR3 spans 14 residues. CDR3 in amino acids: CASSDPTGVYGYTF. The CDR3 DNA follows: TGTGCCAGCAGTGATCCCACTGGGGTATATGGCTACACCTTC.

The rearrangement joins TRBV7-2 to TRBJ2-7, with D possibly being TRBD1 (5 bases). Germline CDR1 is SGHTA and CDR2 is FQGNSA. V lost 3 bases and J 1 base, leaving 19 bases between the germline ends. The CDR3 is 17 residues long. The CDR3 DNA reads TGTGCCAGCAGCTTGGACCCGCCAGGGAAAGTATCCTACGAGCAGTACTTC. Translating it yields CASSLDPPGKVSYEQYF.

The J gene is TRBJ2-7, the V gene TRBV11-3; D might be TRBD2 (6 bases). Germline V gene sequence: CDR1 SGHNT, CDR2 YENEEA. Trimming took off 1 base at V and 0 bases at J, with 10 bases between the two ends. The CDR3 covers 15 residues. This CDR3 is CASSLGAGSSYEQYF. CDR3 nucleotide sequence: TGTGCCAGCAGCTTAGGGGCCGGGAGCTCCTACGAGCAGTACTTC.

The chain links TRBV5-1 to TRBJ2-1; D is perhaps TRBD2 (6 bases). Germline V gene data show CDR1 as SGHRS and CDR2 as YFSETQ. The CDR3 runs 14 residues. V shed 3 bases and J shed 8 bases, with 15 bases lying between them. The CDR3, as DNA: TGCGCCAGCAGCTACAATGGGGGGATCGATGAGCAGTTCTTC. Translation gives CASSYNGGIDEQFF.

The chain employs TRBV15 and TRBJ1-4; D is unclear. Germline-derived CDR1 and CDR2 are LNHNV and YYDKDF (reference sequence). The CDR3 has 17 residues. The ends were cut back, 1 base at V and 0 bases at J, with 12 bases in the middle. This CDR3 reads CATSRVRVVATNEKLFF. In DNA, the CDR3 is TGTGCCACCAGCAGAGTTAGGGTCGTTGCAACTAATGAAAAACTGTTTTTT.

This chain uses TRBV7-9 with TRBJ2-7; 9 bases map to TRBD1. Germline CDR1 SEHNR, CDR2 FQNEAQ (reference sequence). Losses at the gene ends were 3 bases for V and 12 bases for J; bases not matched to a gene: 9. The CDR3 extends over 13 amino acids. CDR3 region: CASSLEGTGSRYF. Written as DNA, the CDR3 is TGTGCCAGCAGCTTGGAAGGGACAGGGTCGCGGTACTTC.

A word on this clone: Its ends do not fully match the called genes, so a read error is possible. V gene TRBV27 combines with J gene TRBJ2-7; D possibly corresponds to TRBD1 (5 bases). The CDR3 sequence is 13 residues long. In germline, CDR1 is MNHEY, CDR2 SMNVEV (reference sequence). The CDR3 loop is CASSSLNNRKPNF. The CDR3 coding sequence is TGTGCCAGCAGTTCACTAAACAACAGGAAACCGAACTTC.

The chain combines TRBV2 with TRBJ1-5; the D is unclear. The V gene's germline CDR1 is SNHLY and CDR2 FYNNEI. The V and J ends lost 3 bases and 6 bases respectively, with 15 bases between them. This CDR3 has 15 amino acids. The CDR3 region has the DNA TGTGCCAGCAGTGACAGGAAGTTAAGTTCTCAGCCCCAGCATTTT. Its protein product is CASSDRKLSSQPQHF.

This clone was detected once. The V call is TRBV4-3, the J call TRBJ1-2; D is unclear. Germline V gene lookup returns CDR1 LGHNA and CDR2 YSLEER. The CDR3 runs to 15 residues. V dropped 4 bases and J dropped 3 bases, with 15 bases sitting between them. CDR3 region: CASSPNARVDYGYTF. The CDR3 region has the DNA TGCGCCAGCAGCCCAAATGCGAGGGTAGACTATGGCTACACCTTC.

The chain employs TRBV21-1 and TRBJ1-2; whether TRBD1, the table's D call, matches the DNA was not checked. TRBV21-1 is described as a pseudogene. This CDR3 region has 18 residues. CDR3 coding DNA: TGTGCCAGCACCCCCCGGGACAGGGTTCCCTTAGTCTCGGGAGGCTACACCTTC. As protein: CASTPRDRVPLVSGGYTF.

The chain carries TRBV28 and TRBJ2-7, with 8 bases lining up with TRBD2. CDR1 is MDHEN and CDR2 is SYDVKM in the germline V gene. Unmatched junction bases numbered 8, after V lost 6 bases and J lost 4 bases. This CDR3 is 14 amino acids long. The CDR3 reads CASRSPGGRYEQYF. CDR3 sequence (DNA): TGTGCCAGCAGAAGCCCCGGCGGGAGGTACGAGCAGTACTTC.

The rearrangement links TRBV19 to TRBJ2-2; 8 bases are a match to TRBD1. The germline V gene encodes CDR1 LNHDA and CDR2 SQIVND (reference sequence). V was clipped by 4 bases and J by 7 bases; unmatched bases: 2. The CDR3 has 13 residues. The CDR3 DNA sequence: TGTGCCAGTAGTACAGGGGGCGGCGGGGAGCTGTTTTTT. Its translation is CASSTGGGGELFF.

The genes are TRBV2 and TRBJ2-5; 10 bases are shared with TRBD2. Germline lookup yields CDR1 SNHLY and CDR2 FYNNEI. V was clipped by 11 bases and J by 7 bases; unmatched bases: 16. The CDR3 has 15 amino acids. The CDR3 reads CAQRPSGSPAGTQYF. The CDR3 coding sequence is TGTGCCCAAAGGCCTAGCGGGAGTCCGGCGGGGACCCAGTACTTC.

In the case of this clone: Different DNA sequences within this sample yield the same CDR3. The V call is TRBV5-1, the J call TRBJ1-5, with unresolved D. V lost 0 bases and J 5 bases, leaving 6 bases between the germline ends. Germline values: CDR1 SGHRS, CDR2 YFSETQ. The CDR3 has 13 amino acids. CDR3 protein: CASSLAWDQPQHF. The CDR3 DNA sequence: TGCGCCAGCAGCTTGGCCTGGGATCAGCCCCAGCATTTT.

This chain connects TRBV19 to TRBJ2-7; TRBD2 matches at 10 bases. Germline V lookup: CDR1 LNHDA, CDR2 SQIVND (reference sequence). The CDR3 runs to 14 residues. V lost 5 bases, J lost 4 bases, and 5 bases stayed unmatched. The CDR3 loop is CASSPSAGGYEQYF. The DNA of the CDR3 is TGTGCCAGTAGTCCATCAGCGGGAGGGTACGAGCAGTACTTC.

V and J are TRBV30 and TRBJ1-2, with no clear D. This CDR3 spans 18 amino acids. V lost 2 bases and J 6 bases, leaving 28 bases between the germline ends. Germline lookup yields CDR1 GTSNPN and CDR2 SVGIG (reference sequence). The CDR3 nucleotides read TGTGCCTGGAGTTCTTTTCTACGCGCGCCCGATCCCAATGATGGCTACACCTTC. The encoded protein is CAWSSFLRAPDPNDGYTF. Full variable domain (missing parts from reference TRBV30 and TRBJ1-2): SQTIHQWPATLVQPVGSPLSLECTVEGTSNPNLYWYRQAAGRGLQLLFYSVGIGQISSEVPQNLSASRPQDRQFILSSKKLLLSDSGFYLCAWSSFLRAPDPNDGYTFGSGTRLTVV.

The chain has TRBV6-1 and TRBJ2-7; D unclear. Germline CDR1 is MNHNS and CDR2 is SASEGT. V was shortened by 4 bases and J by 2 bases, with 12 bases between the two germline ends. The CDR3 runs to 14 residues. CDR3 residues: CASSGHTGAYEQYF. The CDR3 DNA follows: TGTGCCAGCAGTGGGCACACGGGTGCCTACGAGCAGTACTTC.

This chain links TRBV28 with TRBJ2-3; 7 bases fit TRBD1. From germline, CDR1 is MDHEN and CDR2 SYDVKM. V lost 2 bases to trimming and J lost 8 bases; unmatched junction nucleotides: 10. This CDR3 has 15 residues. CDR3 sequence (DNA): TGTGCCAGCAGTTTAAGGGGGCTAGCCCTGTCTACGCAGTATTTT. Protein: CASSLRGLALSTQYF.

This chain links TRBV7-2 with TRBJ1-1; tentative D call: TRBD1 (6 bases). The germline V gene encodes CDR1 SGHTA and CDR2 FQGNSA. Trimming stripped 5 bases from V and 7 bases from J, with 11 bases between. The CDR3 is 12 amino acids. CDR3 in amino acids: CASSLTGREAFF. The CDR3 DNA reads TGTGCCAGCAGCCTTACAGGGCGTGAAGCTTTCTTT.

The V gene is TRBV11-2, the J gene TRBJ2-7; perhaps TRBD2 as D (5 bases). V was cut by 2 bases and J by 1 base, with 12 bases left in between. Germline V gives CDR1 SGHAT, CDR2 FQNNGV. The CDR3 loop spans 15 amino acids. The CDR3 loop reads CASSLPGFGSYEQYF. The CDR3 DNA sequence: TGTGCCAGCAGCTTACCGGGATTTGGGTCCTACGAGCAGTACTTC.

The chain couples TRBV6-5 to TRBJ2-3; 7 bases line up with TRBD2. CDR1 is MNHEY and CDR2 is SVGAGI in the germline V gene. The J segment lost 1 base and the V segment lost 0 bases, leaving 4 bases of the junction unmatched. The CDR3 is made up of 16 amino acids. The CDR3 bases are TGTGCCAGCAGTTACTCCAGCGGGACCCGCACAGATACGCAGTATTTT. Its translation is CASSYSSGTRTDTQYF.

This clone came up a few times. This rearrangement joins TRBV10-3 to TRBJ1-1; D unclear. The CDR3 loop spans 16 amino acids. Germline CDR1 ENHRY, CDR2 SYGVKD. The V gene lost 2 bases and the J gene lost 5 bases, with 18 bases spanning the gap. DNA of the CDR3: TGTGCCATCAGTGAGGGAGCCTTCGTTGAGGGTACTGAAGCTTTCTTT. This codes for CAISEGAFVEGTEAFF.

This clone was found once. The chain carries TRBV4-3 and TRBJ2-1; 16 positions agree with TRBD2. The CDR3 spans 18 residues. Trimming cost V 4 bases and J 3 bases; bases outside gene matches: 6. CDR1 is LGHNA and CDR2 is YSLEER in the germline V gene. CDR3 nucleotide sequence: TGCGCCAGCAGCCTAGGGACTAGCGGGAGGGACGTCTACAATGAGCAGTTCTTC. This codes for CASSLGTSGRDVYNEQFF.

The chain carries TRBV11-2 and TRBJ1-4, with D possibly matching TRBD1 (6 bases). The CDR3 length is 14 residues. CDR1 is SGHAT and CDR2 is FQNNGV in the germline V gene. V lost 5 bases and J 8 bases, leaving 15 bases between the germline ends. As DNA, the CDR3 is TGTGCCAGCAGCAAGTTGGAGGGGGGGGAAAAACTGTTTTTT. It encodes CASSKLEGGEKLFF.

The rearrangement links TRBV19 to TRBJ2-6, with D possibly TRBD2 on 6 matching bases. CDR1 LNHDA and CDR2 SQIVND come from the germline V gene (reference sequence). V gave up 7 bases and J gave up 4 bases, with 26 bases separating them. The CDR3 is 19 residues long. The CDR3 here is CASIFTRDSETLGANVLTF. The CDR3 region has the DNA TGTGCCAGTATTTTTACCCGGGACTCGGAGACTCTCGGGGCCAACGTCCTGACTTTC.

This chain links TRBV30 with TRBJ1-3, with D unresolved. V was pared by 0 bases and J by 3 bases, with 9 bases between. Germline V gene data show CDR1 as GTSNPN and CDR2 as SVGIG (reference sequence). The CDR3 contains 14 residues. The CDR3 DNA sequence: TGTGCCTGGAGTGTTGGAAAAGATGGAAACACCATATATTTT. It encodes CAWSVGKDGNTIYF. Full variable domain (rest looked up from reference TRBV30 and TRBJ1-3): SQTIHQWPATLVQPVGSPLSLECTVEGTSNPNLYWYRQAAGRGLQLLFYSVGIGQISSEVPQNLSASRPQDRQFILSSKKLLLSDSGFYLCAWSVGKDGNTIYFGEGSWLTVV.

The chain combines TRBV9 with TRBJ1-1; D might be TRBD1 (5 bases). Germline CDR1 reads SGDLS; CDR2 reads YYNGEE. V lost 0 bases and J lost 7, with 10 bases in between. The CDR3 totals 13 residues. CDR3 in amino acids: CASSVATGGEAFF. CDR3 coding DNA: TGTGCCAGCAGCGTAGCTACGGGGGGTGAAGCTTTCTTT.

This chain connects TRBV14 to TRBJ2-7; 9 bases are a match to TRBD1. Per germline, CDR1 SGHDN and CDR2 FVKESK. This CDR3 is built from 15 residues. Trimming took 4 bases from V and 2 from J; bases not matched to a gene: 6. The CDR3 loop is CASSPRRDRAYEQYF. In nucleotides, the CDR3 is TGTGCCAGCAGCCCTCGCCGGGACAGGGCCTACGAGCAGTACTTC.

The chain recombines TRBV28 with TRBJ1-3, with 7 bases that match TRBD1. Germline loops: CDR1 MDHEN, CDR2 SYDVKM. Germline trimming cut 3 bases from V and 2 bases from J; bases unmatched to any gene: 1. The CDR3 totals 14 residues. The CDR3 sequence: CASSLTGTGNTIYF. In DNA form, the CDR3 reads TGTGCCAGCAGTTTGACAGGGACTGGAAACACCATATATTTT. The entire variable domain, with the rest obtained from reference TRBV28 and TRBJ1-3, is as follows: DVKVTQSSRYLVKRTGEKVFLECVQDMDHENMFWYRQDPGLGLRLIYFSYDVKMKEKGDIPEGYSVSREKKERFSLILESASTNQTSMYLCASSLTGTGNTIYFGEGSWLTVV.

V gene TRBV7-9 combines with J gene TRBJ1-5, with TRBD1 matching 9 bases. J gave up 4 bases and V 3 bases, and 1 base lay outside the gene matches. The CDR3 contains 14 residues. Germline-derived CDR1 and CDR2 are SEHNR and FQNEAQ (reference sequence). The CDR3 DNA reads TGTGCCAGCAGCTTCGGGACAGGGAATCAGCCCCAGCATTTT. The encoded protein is CASSFGTGNQPQHF.

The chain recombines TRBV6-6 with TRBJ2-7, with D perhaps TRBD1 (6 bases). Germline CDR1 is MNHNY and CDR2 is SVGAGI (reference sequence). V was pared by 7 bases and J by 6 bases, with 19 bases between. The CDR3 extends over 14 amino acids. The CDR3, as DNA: TGTGCCAGCATGCCTTTAGGGGGTTCGGCCGAGCAGTACTTC. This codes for CASMPLGGSAEQYF.